Listed here are 9 T cell receptor beta chains from one sample, sequenced in a study of T cell repertoires in cytomegalovirus infection. What these receptors recognize is not known. TCRdb recomputed calls from the reads with MiXCR, one row per CDR3 protein. The profile shows more than 75,000 distinct CDR3 sequences, approximately 30% of them singletons. The input for sequencing was CD8+ T cells from cultured PBMCs, taken from culture after CMV antigen stimulation. These receptors came from a human donor in good health (CMV status not recorded). Some clones in this sample may be carry-over from other donors' samples.

The chain carries TRBV2 and TRBJ2-2, with D unresolved. Per germline, CDR1 SNHLY and CDR2 FYNNEI. The CDR3 totals 13 residues. V was shortened by 1 base and J by 5 bases, with 5 bases between the two germline ends. CDR3 residues: CASSEVRTGELFF. In nucleotides, the CDR3 is TGTGCCAGCAGTGAAGTGCGGACCGGGGAGCTGTTTTTT.

Sample share makes this clonotype medium-sized. V is TRBV12-3 or TRBV12-4 and J is TRBJ2-1; 7 bases line up with TRBD1. Losses at the gene ends were 6 bases for V and 7 bases for J; bases not matched to a gene: 12. The CDR3 runs 15 residues. The CDR3 nucleotides read TGTGCCAGCAGGGGCAACGACAGGGTTTGGAATGAGCAGTTCTTC. The encoded protein is CASRGNDRVWNEQFF.

V is TRBV9 and J is TRBJ1-1; D not resolved. The germline V and J ends were trimmed by 6 bases and 1 base, with 10 bases remaining between them. CDR1 is SGDLS and CDR2 is YYNGEE in the germline V gene. This CDR3 spans 13 amino acids. CDR3 bases: TGTGCCAGCACTCAAGGACCGAACACTGAAGCTTTCTTT. Translation: CASTQGPNTEAFF.

The V call is TRBV10-3, the J call TRBJ1-2, with 8 bases identical to TRBD1. J gave up 4 bases and V 1 base, and 2 bases lay outside the gene matches. This CDR3 comprises 14 residues. Germline-derived CDR1 and CDR2 are ENHRY and SYGVKD. The CDR3 DNA is TGTGCCATCAGTGAGTGGACAGGGATCTATGGCTACACCTTC. Protein: CAISEWTGIYGYTF.

This clonotype turned up a few times. The chain recombines TRBV11-2 with TRBJ1-2, with TRBD1 identical over 9 bases. J was trimmed by 6 bases and V by 5 bases; bases with no gene match: 7. The CDR3 spans 14 residues. CDR1 is SGHAT, CDR2 FQNNGV, per germline. The CDR3 DNA reads TGTGCCAGCAGCCCAATCCGGACAGGGGATGGCTACACCTTC. This gives the protein CASSPIRTGDGYTF.

This sequence joins TRBV12-3 or TRBV12-4 and TRBJ2-7; D is unresolved. With 3 bases removed from V and 5 bases from J, the gap between germline ends came to 17 bases. The length of the CDR3 is 15 residues. CDR3 in amino acids: CASSFLGKALDEQYF. DNA of the CDR3: TGTGCCAGCAGTTTCTTAGGGAAAGCGCTTGACGAGCAGTACTTC.

The rearrangement joins TRBV27 to TRBJ2-5; TRBD2 matches 11 bases. The CDR3 spans 14 residues. With V trimmed by 6 bases and J by 5 bases, 5 bases remained unmatched. Germline V gene sequence: CDR1 MNHEY, CDR2 SMNVEV (reference sequence). The CDR3: CASRQLAGAETQYF. In nucleotides, the CDR3 is TGTGCCAGCAGACAACTAGCGGGGGCGGAGACCCAGTACTTC.

The CDR3 nucleotides read TGCAGTGCCATTACCGGGACAGGGGACAATGAGCAGTTCTTC. Amino acids: CSAITGTGDNEQFF. The V call is TRBV20-1, the J call TRBJ2-1, with TRBD1 matching 10 bases. V was clipped by 6 bases and J by 5 bases; unmatched bases: 7. The germline V gene encodes CDR1 DFQATT and CDR2 SNEGSKA (reference sequence). The CDR3 is 14 amino acids.

This clonotype was observed a handful of times. The V gene is TRBV18, the J gene TRBJ1-2, with 12 nucleotides matching TRBD1. Per germline, CDR1 KGHSH and CDR2 LQKENI. The ends lost 3 bases at V and 8 bases at J; junction bases unmatched: 7. This CDR3 region has 15 residues. As DNA, the CDR3 is TGTGCCAGCTCACCGGGGGACAGGGGGCGAGGCGGCTACACCTTC. It translates to CASSPGDRGRGGYTF.